This T cell receptor beta chain was profiled in a study of blood T cell repertoires in COVID-19. Study in general: Acute and convalescent COVID-19 specimens originated in the United States, Italy and Spain.

J lost 5 bases, V lost 3 bases, and 9 bases had no gene match. This CDR3 spans 15 amino acids. Germline CDR1 is GTSNPN and CDR2 is SVGIG (reference sequence). Method: immunoSEQ multiplex PCR; TCRdb's copy keeps in-frame clones and lacks some. This sample has approximately 150,000 clones, with about four fifths found just once. The chain carries TRBV30 and TRBJ1-1; 10 bases agree with TRBD1. Material: peripheral blood. The receptor comes from a man aged 65 to 85 who had recovered from COVID-19. CDR3 DNA sequence: TGTGCCTGGAGGTTACCGGGACAGGGGTTTACTGAAGCTTTCTTT. Its translation: CAWRLPGQGFTEAFF.